These 29 T cell receptor beta chains came from one sample sequenced in a study of shared clonotypes between healthy human individuals. Clones were sequenced by immunoSEQ multiplex PCR, and TCRdb holds only the in-frame ones, with some missing. The sample records over 850,000 clones, around 78% being singletons. The sequencing sample was made of memory CD4+ T cells from PBMCs. As to subset: CD45RA-negative fraction. These receptors originate from a man aged 18-30 years in good health. Some clones in this sample may be carry-over from other donors' samples.

About this clone: This sample also contains other DNA sequences that code for the same CDR3. This chain uses TRBV9 with TRBJ2-1, with TRBD2 matching 9 bases. The CDR3 loop spans 16 amino acids. Germline V gives CDR1 SGDLS, CDR2 YYNGEE. With V trimmed by 1 base and J by 5 bases, 7 bases remained unmatched. CDR3 bases: TGTGCCAGCAGCGTATTAGGCCTAGCGGGGAACAATGAGCAGTTCTTC. This gives the protein CASSVLGLAGNNEQFF.

This clone was counted only a few times. The chain is built from TRBV10-3 and TRBJ1-2; possible D gene TRBD1, 5 bases. This CDR3 has 15 residues. The germline gives CDR1 ENHRY, CDR2 SYGVKD. The V end lost 3 bases, the J end lost 8 bases, and 19 bases lay between the germline ends. CDR3 amino acids: CAISDLGQGAGGYTF. Written as DNA, the CDR3 is TGTGCCATCAGTGATTTAGGACAAGGTGCGGGAGGCTACACCTTC.

The chain joins TRBV7-8 to TRBJ2-3; the match to TRBD2 covers 10 bases. The trim removed 4 bases at V and 7 bases at J, leaving 17 bases unmatched. Per the germline V gene, CDR1 is SGHVS and CDR2 is FQNEAQ. CDR3 length: 18 residues. The CDR3: CASSYETASGRFGNTQYF. CDR3 bases: TGTGCCAGCAGCTACGAAACCGCTAGCGGGAGATTTGGGAATACGCAGTATTTT.

The rearrangement links TRBV2 to TRBJ1-1, with TRBD1 as a possible D gene (6 bases). Trimming left V 6 bases short and J 6 bases short, with 11 bases between. This CDR3 is 12 amino acids long. The germline CDR1 and CDR2 sequences are SNHLY and FYNNEI. In DNA, the CDR3 is TGTGCCAGCAGGGAACAGGGTGCTGAAGCTTTCTTT. Translated: CASREQGAEAFF.

This sequence joins TRBV10-1 and TRBJ2-1; tentative D call: TRBD2 (5 bases). This CDR3 has 14 amino acids. Trimming cost V 1 base and J 7 bases, with 11 bases left between them. Germline V lookup: CDR1 WNHNN, CDR2 SYGVQD (reference sequence). CDR3 in amino acids: CASSELIGENEQFF. The CDR3 nucleotides are TGCGCCAGCAGTGAGTTAATTGGGGAGAATGAGCAGTTCTTC.

The chain links TRBV29-1 to TRBJ2-3; the match to TRBD1 covers 10 bases. Per the germline V gene, CDR1 is SQVTM and CDR2 is ANQGSEA. V was clipped by 4 bases and J by 6 bases; unmatched bases: 7. The CDR3 covers 14 residues. This CDR3 is CSVGRGQGPDTQYF. The CDR3 DNA is TGCAGCGTTGGCCGGGGACAGGGGCCCGATACGCAGTATTTT.

This sequence joins TRBV27 and TRBJ1-5; possibly TRBD1 for D (6 bases). CDR3 length: 14 residues. Per germline, CDR1 MNHEY and CDR2 SMNVEV (reference sequence). V lost 5 bases, J lost 1 base, and 9 bases lay in between. CDR3 loop: CASSKGQSNQPQHF. As DNA, the CDR3 is TGTGCCAGCAGTAAAGGACAGAGCAATCAGCCCCAGCATTTT.

V is TRBV15 and J is TRBJ2-2; 11 nucleotides align to TRBD2. The CDR3 spans 16 residues. J gave up 2 bases and V 6 bases, and 5 bases lay outside the gene matches. CDR1 LNHNV and CDR2 YYDKDF come from the germline V gene (reference sequence). In DNA form, the CDR3 reads TGTGCCACCAGACTAAGACTAGCGGGAAACACCGGGGAGCTGTTTTTT. Its protein product is CATRLRLAGNTGELFF. Complete variable domain (other parts from reference TRBV15 and TRBJ2-2): DAMVIQNPRYQVTQFGKPVTLSCSQTLNHNVMYWYQQKSSQAPKLLFHYYDKDFNNEADTPDNFQSRRPNTSFCFLDIRSPGLGDTAMYLCATRLRLAGNTGELFFGEGSRLTVL.

The J gene is TRBJ1-5, the V gene TRBV28, with D uncertain. The V gene lost 8 bases and the J gene lost 5 bases, with 10 bases spanning the gap. In germline, CDR1 is MDHEN, CDR2 SYDVKM. This CDR3 contains 12 residues. The CDR3 DNA reads TGTGCCAGCGCAGGTCTTCATCAGCCCCAGCATTTT. Its translation: CASAGLHQPQHF. Full variable domain (outside the CDR3, taken from reference TRBV28 and TRBJ1-5): DVKVTQSSRYLVKRTGEKVFLECVQDMDHENMFWYRQDPGLGLRLIYFSYDVKMKEKGDIPEGYSVSREKKERFSLILESASTNQTSMYLCASAGLHQPQHFGDGTRLSIL.

This clone was seen a handful of times. CDR3 nucleotide sequence: TGCGCCAGCAGCCAAGAGTCCCTAGCGGGAGGGCCACTAGGGTCGGAGACCCAGTACTTC. It is translated as CASSQESLAGGPLGSETQYF. The rearrangement links TRBV4-3 to TRBJ2-5; 12 bases align to TRBD2. Germline V CDR1 and CDR2: LGHNA, YSLEER. Germline trimming cut 0 bases from V and 5 bases from J; bases unmatched to any gene: 16. The length of the CDR3 is 20 residues.

This clone was seen more than once but under ten times. This sequence joins TRBV5-1 and TRBJ2-3; D is uncertain. Germline loops: CDR1 SGHRS, CDR2 YFSETQ. The CDR3 is 13 residues long. V lost 4 bases and J 2 bases, leaving 8 bases between the germline ends. The chain's CDR3 is CASSTPPTDTQYF. In DNA form, the CDR3 reads TGCGCCAGCAGCACCCCCCCCACAGATACGCAGTATTTT.

The chain has TRBV28 and TRBJ1-2, with 8 bases fitting TRBD1. CDR1 and CDR2 from the germline V gene are MDHEN and SYDVKM. J was trimmed by 5 bases and V by 4 bases; bases with no gene match: 9. This CDR3 comprises 15 residues. In DNA form, the CDR3 reads TGTGCCAGCAGTTCGGACAGGGCCCTTAGGTATGGCTACACCTTC. It codes for CASSSDRALRYGYTF.

The J gene is TRBJ2-5, the V gene TRBV6-1, with 7 bases identical to TRBD1. CDR3 size: 14 residues. The J segment lost 1 base and the V segment lost 6 bases, leaving 5 bases of the junction unmatched. Looked up from germline, CDR1 is MNHNS and CDR2 is SASEGT. CDR3 DNA sequence: TGTGCCAGCAGAGCCCCAGGGGGCCAAGAGACCCAGTACTTC. It specifies CASRAPGGQETQYF.

Ten or more counts support this clone. The chain couples TRBV7-7 to TRBJ2-1, with D perhaps TRBD2 (6 bases). The CDR3 consists of 15 residues. The germline gives CDR1 SSHAT, CDR2 FNYEAQ (reference sequence). V was trimmed by 0 bases and J by 12 bases, leaving 18 bases between them. The CDR3: CASSLAYGGAGGQFF. The CDR3 DNA is TGTGCCAGCAGCTTAGCGTATGGCGGGGCCGGGGGGCAGTTCTTC. Based on the CDR3 plus reference TRBV7-7 and TRBJ2-1, the full variable domain is GAGVSQSPRYKVTKRGQDVTLRCDPISSHATLYWYQQALGQGPEFLTYFNYEAQPDKSGLPSDRFSAERPEGSISTLTIQRTEQRDSAMYRCASSLAYGGAGGQFFGPGTRLTVL.

This clone was seen ten or more times. Other DNA sequences in this sample translate to the same CDR3. V is TRBV7-9 and J is TRBJ2-5, with 11 positions matching TRBD1. The CDR3 is 15 residues long. The germline gives CDR1 SEHNR, CDR2 FQNEAQ (reference sequence). J lost 4 bases, V lost 5 bases, and 6 bases had no gene match. The CDR3 loop reads CASSPGTGGGETQYF. In DNA, the CDR3 is TGTGCCAGCAGCCCAGGGACAGGGGGTGGAGAGACCCAGTACTTC. The full variable domain, rest sourced from reference TRBV7-9 and TRBJ2-5, is DTGVSQNPRHKITKRGQNVTFRCDPISEHNRLYWYRQTLGQGPEFLTYFQNEAQLEKSRLLSDRFSAERPKGSFSTLEIQRTEQGDSAMYLCASSPGTGGGETQYFGPGTRLLVL.

The V call is TRBV25-1, the J call TRBJ2-7; D is possibly TRBD2 (6 bases). CDR1 is MGHDK and CDR2 is SYGVNS in the germline V gene. The CDR3 covers 14 residues. V was trimmed by 2 bases and J by 3 bases, leaving 11 bases between them. The DNA of the CDR3 is TGTGCCAGCAGTGAACGAGGGGACTTCTACGAGCAGTACTTC. It codes for CASSERGDFYEQYF.

This chain connects TRBV20-1 to TRBJ2-1; D unresolved. The CDR3 spans 11 residues. The V end was cut by 5 bases, the J end by 9 bases, with 11 bases between. The germline V gene has CDR1 DFQATT and CDR2 SNEGSKA (reference sequence). CDR3 region: CSAGPRGEQFF. In DNA form, the CDR3 reads TGCAGTGCTGGCCCCCGCGGTGAGCAGTTCTTC.

The chain recombines TRBV27 with TRBJ2-1; TRBD2 agrees at 10 bases. The CDR3 spans 14 residues. V dropped 6 bases and J dropped 6; count of bases not matched to a gene: 5. Germline CDR1 MNHEY, CDR2 SMNVEV (reference sequence). The CDR3 DNA reads as TGTGCCAGCAGAATAGCGGGAGGAGGCAATGAGCAGTTCTTC. Protein sequence: CASRIAGGGNEQFF.

The rearrangement joins TRBV11-2 to TRBJ2-3; the D gene could be TRBD1 or TRBD2 (6 bases each). V lost 3 bases and J lost 3, with 13 bases in between. Looked up from germline, CDR1 is SGHAT and CDR2 is FQNNGV. The CDR3 totals 15 residues. DNA of the CDR3: TGTGCCAGCAGCTTTGTCCGGGGGCAAACAGATACGCAGTATTTT. It specifies CASSFVRGQTDTQYF.

This clone was seen a single time. The same CDR3 is also encoded by other DNA sequences in this sample. This CDR3 reads CASSYGQGAYEQYF. The DNA of the CDR3 is TGTGCCAGCAGTTACGGCCAGGGTGCCTACGAGCAGTACTTC. V usage is TRBV6-6 and J usage is TRBJ2-7; D perhaps matches TRBD1 (5 bases). The CDR3 runs 14 residues. Germline loops: CDR1 MNHNY, CDR2 SVGAGI (reference sequence). V lost 2 bases, J lost 2 bases, and 10 bases lay in between.

The chain couples TRBV28 to TRBJ1-5; the match to TRBD1 covers 7 bases. V gave up 3 bases and J gave up 0 bases; unmatched junction bases: 5. CDR1 MDHEN and CDR2 SYDVKM come from the germline V gene. The CDR3 loop spans 16 amino acids. This CDR3 is CASSFWGQNSNQPQHF. The CDR3, as DNA: TGTGCCAGCAGTTTTTGGGGACAGAATAGCAATCAGCCCCAGCATTTT.

This clone was detected many times. In the same sample, other DNA sequences code for this CDR3. V is TRBV5-6 and J is TRBJ1-4; 7 positions match TRBD1. Germline values: CDR1 SGHDT, CDR2 YYEEEE. V lost 4 bases, J lost 0 bases, and 3 bases stayed unmatched. The CDR3 is 15 residues long. The CDR3 sequence is CASSSTGATNEKLFF. The CDR3 DNA is TGTGCCAGCAGCAGTACAGGGGCAACTAATGAAAAACTGTTTTTT.

The chain is built from TRBV7-3 and TRBJ1-5; no firm D call. The CDR3 spans 13 residues. Trimming removed 5 bases at V and 8 bases at J, with 13 bases between. Per germline, CDR1 SGHTA and CDR2 FQGTGA. The DNA of the CDR3 is TGTGCCAGCAGCCCTGGCCCGGGAGAGCCCCAGCATTTT. This translates into CASSPGPGEPQHF.

The rearrangement uses TRBV4-2 and TRBJ1-5; the D is unclear. CDR3 length: 15 amino acids. CDR1 LGHNA and CDR2 YNFKEQ come from the germline V gene. The V and J ends lost 0 bases and 5 bases respectively, with 11 bases between them. CDR3 coding DNA: TGTGCCAGCAGCCAAGATAGCAGCCTATATCAGCCCCAGCATTTT. Encoded protein: CASSQDSSLYQPQHF.

The rearrangement links TRBV4-3 to TRBJ2-2; D might be TRBD1 (7 bases). The CDR3 covers 16 residues. Trimming shortened V by 0 bases and J by 7 bases, and 15 bases separated the two germline ends. CDR1 and CDR2 from the germline V gene are LGHNA and YSLEER. As DNA, the CDR3 is TGCGCCAGCAGCCAAGATCAGGGGGGAGCGGTCGGGGAGCTGTTTTTT. This codes for CASSQDQGGAVGELFF.

This sequence joins TRBV6-5 and TRBJ2-1; TRBD2 matches at 8 bases. This CDR3 is built from 15 residues. The germline gives CDR1 MNHEY, CDR2 SVGAGI. V dropped 5 bases and J dropped 0; count of bases not matched to a gene: 3. CDR3 sequence: CASSKTSASYNEQFF. The DNA of the CDR3 is TGTGCCAGCAGTAAGACTAGCGCCTCCTACAATGAGCAGTTCTTC.

The chain links TRBV4-2 to TRBJ1-1; TRBD1 matches 7 bases. This CDR3 comprises 13 residues. Trimming at V came to 4 bases and at J to 2 bases, leaving 1 base not matched to a gene. The V gene's germline CDR1 is LGHNA and CDR2 YNFKEQ. The CDR3, as DNA: TGTGCCAGCAGCCGGGACAGCAACACTGAAGCTTTCTTT. This gives the protein CASSRDSNTEAFF.

The chain couples TRBV2 to TRBJ2-7; no definite D call. Germline CDR1 is SNHLY and CDR2 is FYNNEI. CDR3 size: 11 residues. Trimming stripped 8 bases from V and 3 bases from J, with 8 bases between. Here the CDR3 reads CASRGYYEQYF. The CDR3, as DNA: TGTGCCAGCCGTGGGTACTACGAGCAGTACTTC.

V gene TRBV18 combines with J gene TRBJ2-3, with 10 nucleotides matching TRBD2. Trimming removed 1 base from V and 6 bases from J; junction bases left unmatched: 7. The CDR3 is 16 residues long. Germline loops: CDR1 KGHSH, CDR2 LQKENI. The chain's CDR3 is CASSPLAGGPVDTQYF. CDR3 in DNA: TGTGCCAGCTCACCACTAGCGGGAGGACCGGTTGATACGCAGTATTTT.